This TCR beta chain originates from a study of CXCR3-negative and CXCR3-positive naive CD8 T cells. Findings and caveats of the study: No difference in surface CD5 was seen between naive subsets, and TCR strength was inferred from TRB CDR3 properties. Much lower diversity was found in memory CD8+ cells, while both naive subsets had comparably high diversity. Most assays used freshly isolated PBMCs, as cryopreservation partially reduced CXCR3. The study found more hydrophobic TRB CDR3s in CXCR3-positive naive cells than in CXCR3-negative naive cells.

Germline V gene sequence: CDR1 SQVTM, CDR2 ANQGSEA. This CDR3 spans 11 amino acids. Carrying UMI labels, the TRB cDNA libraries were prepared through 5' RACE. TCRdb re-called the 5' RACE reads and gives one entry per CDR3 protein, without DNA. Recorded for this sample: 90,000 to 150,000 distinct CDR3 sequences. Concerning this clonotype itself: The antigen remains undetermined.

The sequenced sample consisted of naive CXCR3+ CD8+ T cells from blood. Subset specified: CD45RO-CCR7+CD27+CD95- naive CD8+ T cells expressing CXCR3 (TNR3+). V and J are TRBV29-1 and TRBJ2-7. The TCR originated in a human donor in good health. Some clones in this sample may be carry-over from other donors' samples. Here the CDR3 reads CSAGLTYEQYF.